This T cell receptor (beta chain) is drawn from a study of T cells in Graves' hyperthyroidism and ophthalmopathy (dated by TCRdb to the late 2010s). Turning to the overall study: Peripheral blood was collected at initial diagnosis, before any treatment. Prospective prediction of ophthalmopathy was tested in an independent validation cohort consisting of about 20 hyperthyroidism patients and 15 or so patients who later progressed to ophthalmopathy. A discovery cohort of 95 to 100 patients, roughly 40 with Graves' ophthalmopathy and 55 to 60 with stable Graves' hyperthyroidism, was used to find distinguishing TCR V-J signatures. In addition, the study compared T-cell repertoires in thyroid tissue and in blood from several Graves' hyperthyroidism patients. The 75 to 100 discovery patients were randomly split 7:3 into training and test sets. The paper reports TCR Vbeta CDR3 sequencing of approximately 140 peripheral blood samples: 43 ophthalmopathy, about 75 hyperthyroidism and around 17 progressor patients. After sampling, hyperthyroidism patients received methimazole starting at 30 mg daily, and ophthalmopathy patients received high-dose intravenous methylprednisolone.

In the ophthalmopathy patients, disease was moderately to severely active, with a Clinical Activity Score of 3 or more, a NOSPECS grade of 4 or more, and a duration of less than 3 months. The study excluded patients with uncontrolled infections, other autoimmune diseases, pregnancy or lactation. Diagnoses were based on clinical symptoms, serum thyroxine and TRAb, thyroid ultrasound and orbital computed tomography. PBMCs were separated from 8 to 10 ml of fresh peripheral blood using Ficoll-Paque density gradient centrifugation. Trizol reagent was used to extract total RNA, and RNA quality was then checked on an Agilent 2100 Bioanalyzer. This clonotype was observed many times. The specificity of this receptor is unknown. The record has no base qualities; no much larger clone is one base away. V lost 5 bases and J lost 8 bases; the stretch between them is 10 bases long. The CDR1 and CDR2 encoded by the germline V gene are SGHVS and FQNEAQ. Measured from the cysteine to the phenylalanine, the CDR3 is 13 residues long. Only the CDR3 region is kept as DNA, spanning 39 bases read in frame from base 1.

The paper's findings and limits, for the study overall: Most expanded thyroid clonotypes (frequency above 0.001) were also found in blood, which suggests that blood repertoires may mirror thyroid immune responses. No statistical method was used to set the sample size in advance, and investigators knew the group allocation. A model built on a 13 V-J signature distinguished ophthalmopathy from stable hyperthyroidism, reaching 87.88% sensitivity and under 84% specificity in cross-validation and 80%/75% in testing. During validation, the model predicted progression to ophthalmopathy a median of around 7 months ahead of onset, with more than 55% sensitivity and 72% to 85% specificity.

TCR beta CDR3 regions were amplified from RNA transcripts. For the first round of RT-PCR on the TCR CDR3, the HTBI primer set was used together with the Qiagen OneStep RT-PCR kit. The libraries were constructed in a second round of multiplex PCR and then size-selected and purified. Libraries were sequenced paired-end with 100 bp reads on an Illumina HiSeq2000. Concerning the study's data processing: Raw data were processed with SOAPnuke, discarding reads with adapters, uncalled bases, mean Phred below 15, or no exact constant-primer or identifier match. High-quality paired reads were merged with COPE v1.2.5, and unique nucleotide sequences were defined as clonotypes. Clonotypes were aligned to IMGT TRBV, TRBD and TRBJ reference segments using MiTCR v1.1. The analysis was restricted to V-J combinations with a frequency above 0.0001, which together covered roughly 99% of the repertoires. The TCS score was defined as the ratio of F50 (clonal expansion) to E x V (chaos), calculated using BLOSUM62-based TCRdist between CDR3 peptides within each V-J. Welch's t-statistics and random forest reduced approximately 520 V-J features to roughly 13, which were used in a naive Bayes classifier (R e1071). Using fastp at Q25 and MiXCR, TCRdb reprocessed the public reads and kept productive beta chains. Every entry covers one CDR3 protein and lists the most common genes and DNA from its rows. TCRdb's processing, not the authors', yielded these V and J calls. This sample has roughly 500,000 distinct CDR3 sequences in its table, and around a quarter of those were observed once. The ten most abundant clones make up about 11% of the sample.

The V gene is TRBV7-8 and the J gene is TRBJ1-6; the D segment cannot be called with confidence. Sequencing was performed on blood. This TCR came from a woman aged 30 to 39 with Graves' ophthalmopathy. The DNA sequence reads TGTGCCAGCAGCCTAAGAAGGGATTCACCCCTCCACTTT. Its amino acids are CASSLRRDSPLHF. Extended through the reference TRBV7-8 and TRBJ1-6 proteins, this CDR3 yields the full variable domain: GAGVSQSPRYKVAKRGQDVALRCDPISGHVSLFWYQQALGQGPEFLTYFQNEAQLDKSGLPSDRFFAERPEGSVSTLKIQRTQQEDSAVYLCASSLRRDSPLHFGNGTRLTVT.